This T cell receptor (beta chain) was obtained from a study of CXCR3-negative and CXCR3-positive naive CD8 T cells. Study-wide findings and caveats: Diversity ran similarly high across both naive subsets but far lower in memory CD8+ cells. Naive CXCR3-positive cells had TRB CDR3s more hydrophobic than those of CXCR3-negative naive cells. Because surface CD5 did not distinguish the naive subsets, TCR strength was inferred from TRB CDR3 properties.

Definition of naive CD8+ T cells rested on a CD45RO-CCR7+CD27+CD95- profile. The TRB cDNA libraries were prepared by 5' RACE with UMI labels. TCRdb reprocessed the 5' RACE reads; each CDR3 protein has one entry and no DNA is given. Its listing shows 150,000 or so distinct CDR3 sequences. Comment on this clonotype: Its cognate antigen is unknown.

This CDR3 region has 16 residues. From germline, CDR1 is SGHTA and CDR2 FQGNSA. The chain is built from TRBV7-2 and TRBJ2-7; the TCRdb D gene call, TRBD1, has no DNA to confirm it. The TCR sequence derives from a human donor in good health. Some clones in this sample may be carry-over from other donors' samples. The sequencing sample was made of naive CXCR3+ CD8+ T cells from blood. Subset indicated: CD45RO-CCR7+CD27+CD95- naive CD8+ T cells expressing CXCR3 (TNR3+). CDR3 amino acids: CASSLIPQGPAYEQYF. The whole variable domain, filled in from reference TRBV7-2 and TRBJ2-7, reads GAGVSQSPSNKVTEKGKDVELRCDPISGHTALYWYRQSLGQGLEFLIYFQGNSAPDKSGLPSDRFSAERTGGSVSTLTIQRTQQEDSAVYLCASSLIPQGPAYEQYFGPGTRLTVT.